In its sample, the clone carrying this T cell receptor beta chain was seen once. This sample was taken from a study of low-dose radiotherapy and immunotherapy resistance in tumors. About the study: Intravenous nivolumab 240 mg every two weeks plus ipilimumab 1 mg/kg every six weeks was given to patients.

TRAV- and TRBV-specific primers were used for first-strand cDNA, which covered alpha and beta chains. TCR amplification involved 15 to 20 PCR cycles with a constant-region primer and V-primer adapter. Amplification of the isolated mRNA used in vitro transcription. TCRdb passed the reads through MiXCR, listing each CDR3 protein once. The profile shows about 9,000 distinct CDR3 sequences, almost 70% of them singletons. Trimming took 0 bases from V and 7 from J, leaving 4 bases between them. The CDR3 spans 13 residues. In germline, CDR1 is LGHDT, CDR2 YNNKEL (reference sequence). Donors were dosed with nivolumab and ipilimumab; they also received aspirin, low-dose cyclophosphamide and low-dose radiotherapy.

The rearrangement joins TRBV3-1 to TRBJ1-6, with unresolved D. This receptor was taken from a human donor with advanced metastatic prostate, ovarian, gallbladder or colorectal cancer (not recorded which). This table probably holds off-target reads from a library built for another chain. The CDR3 nucleotides are TGTGCCAGCAGCCAAGATAGGAATTCACCCCTCCACTTT. The encoded protein is CASSQDRNSPLHF.